This section outlines one T cell receptor (beta chain) sequence together with its context. Its target is unknown. A much larger clone lies one base from this, so it may be a read error. TCRdb re-called the 5' RACE reads with MiXCR, one entry per CDR3 protein. The sample gives 1,800,000 or so distinct CDR3 sequences, more than 30% of which show up once; more than 0.25% is in the top ten. This CDR3 region has 14 residues. J lost 2 bases, V lost 6 bases, and 3 bases had no gene match. The source of the sample is a study of identical twins. Study results and caveats: Among out-of-frame alpha sequences shared by twins, low generation probability occurred in excess. The conclusions drew on cross-sectional statistical analysis instead of tracking the same donors. Partial confounding of zero-insertion analyses by invariant MAIT and iNKT cells was possible. Sharing of beta out-of-frame sequences by twins showed a weaker excess.

This receptor was identified in a newborn girl in good health. The chain has TRBV12-3 or TRBV12-4 and TRBJ1-4; TRBD1 agrees at 7 bases. Specimen: cord blood. The CDR3 sequence: CASSMTGTNEKLFF. The CDR3 region has the DNA TGTGCCAGCAGCATGACAGGGACTAATGAAAAACTGTTTTTT.